The sequence of this T cell receptor (beta chain) was determined in a study of blood T cell repertoires in COVID-19. The CDR3 has 14 amino acids. Germline values: CDR1 MNHNS, CDR2 SASEGT. V was clipped by 1 base and J by 9 bases, with 13 bases between them. The assay was immunoSEQ multiplex PCR, and TCRdb's table has in-frame clones only and misses some. Of 230,000 or so clones listed, roughly nine tenths are singletons. V is TRBV6-1 and J is TRBJ1-5; possible D gene TRBD1, 5 bases. The sequence derives from a woman in her twenties or thirties who had recovered from COVID-19. Material for sequencing was PBMCs or T cells enriched from blood (not recorded which). This chain's CDR3 is CASSEDSRGGPQHF. CDR3 DNA: TGTGCCAGCAGTGAAGATAGCCGCGGGGGGCCCCAGCATTTT.